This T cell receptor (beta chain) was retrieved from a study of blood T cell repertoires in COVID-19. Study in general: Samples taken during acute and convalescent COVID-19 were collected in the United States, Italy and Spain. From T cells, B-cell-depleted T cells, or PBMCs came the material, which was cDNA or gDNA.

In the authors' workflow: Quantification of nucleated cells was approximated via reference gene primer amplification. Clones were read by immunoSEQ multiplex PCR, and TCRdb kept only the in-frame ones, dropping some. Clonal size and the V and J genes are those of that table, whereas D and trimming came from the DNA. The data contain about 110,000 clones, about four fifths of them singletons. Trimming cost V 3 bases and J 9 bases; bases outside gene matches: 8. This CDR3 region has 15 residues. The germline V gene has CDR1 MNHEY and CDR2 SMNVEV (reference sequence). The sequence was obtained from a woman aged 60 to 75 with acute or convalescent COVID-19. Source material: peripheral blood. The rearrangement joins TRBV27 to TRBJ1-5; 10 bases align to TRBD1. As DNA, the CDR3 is TGTGCCAGCAGTTTCCGACAGGGGGCAATAGGGCCCCAGCATTTT. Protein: CASSFRQGAIGPQHF.